This T cell receptor (beta chain) appears in the sequencing data of a study of radiotherapy plus CTLA-4 blockade in lung cancer. Study-level information: Among patients, under 20% showed objective responses, and roughly 31% had disease control.

To note about this clone: Its antigen is as yet unknown.

Findings and caveats of the study: Per reports, early blood T cell clone dynamics, plus interferon-beta, forecast response most strongly.

Data came from immunoSEQ multiplex PCR; TCRdb stores just in-frame clones and leaves some out. The sample has roughly 40,000 clones; 75% to 80% are singletons. Germline trimming cut 9 bases from V and 7 bases from J; bases unmatched to any gene: 11. The germline CDR1 and CDR2 sequences are LNHDA and SQIVND (reference sequence). This CDR3 spans 14 amino acids. The rearrangement joins TRBV19 to TRBJ1-5; TRBD1 matches at 8 bases. This sequence originates from a human donor with non-small cell lung cancer that progressed on radiotherapy plus ipilimumab. The sample here was peripheral blood, taken from a patient treated with radiotherapy plus ipilimumab. This CDR3 reads CASDPRQGSQPQHF. CDR3 sequence (DNA): TGTGCCAGCGACCCACGACAGGGGAGCCAGCCCCAGCATTTT.